The next 21 T cell receptor beta chains were all read from a single sample in a study of blood T cell repertoires in COVID-19. Only in-frame clones appear in the TCRdb table, and some are missing; sequencing was by immunoSEQ multiplex PCR. The table lists about 23,000 clones, roughly 74% of them singletons. The sequencing sample was made of peripheral blood. The receptors here all came from a man in his fifties or sixties with COVID-19, enrolled during active disease.

This chain's CDR3 is CATSAGYRDPNYGYTF. In DNA, the CDR3 is TGTGCCACCAGTGCGGGATACAGGGACCCTAACTATGGCTACACCTTC. The chain carries TRBV24-1 and TRBJ1-2; TRBD1 is a possible D gene (6 bases). V lost 5 bases and J 0 bases, leaving 15 bases between the germline ends. The CDR3 is 16 residues long. Germline values: CDR1 KGHDR, CDR2 SFDVKD.

This clone was observed a handful of times. Written as DNA, the CDR3 is TGCAGTGCTAGTTTTGGACTAGCGGGGACAGATACGCAGTATTTT. This gives the protein CSASFGLAGTDTQYF. The chain is built from TRBV20-1 and TRBJ2-3; 12 nucleotides agree with TRBD2. This CDR3 spans 15 amino acids. V shed 3 bases, J shed 3 bases, and the junction held 4 bases outside the gene matches. Germline V gives CDR1 DFQATT, CDR2 SNEGSKA (reference sequence).

This chain connects TRBV30 to TRBJ1-1, with 7 nucleotides matching TRBD1. The CDR3 has 14 residues. V was clipped by 1 base and J by 5 bases; unmatched bases: 7. Germline V lookup: CDR1 GTSNPN, CDR2 SVGIG (reference sequence). This chain's CDR3 is CAWSEGQAQTEAFF. The DNA for the CDR3 is TGTGCCTGGAGTGAAGGACAGGCTCAGACTGAAGCTTTCTTT.

The V gene is TRBV28, the J gene TRBJ2-3, with D tentatively TRBD2 (5 bases). Trimming removed 6 bases from V and 0 bases from J, with 16 bases in between. The CDR3 contains 16 residues. The germline gives CDR1 MDHEN, CDR2 SYDVKM. In nucleotides, the CDR3 is TGTGCCAGCAGGGGCCAAGGAGCGGCTAGCACAGATACGCAGTATTTT. Translated: CASRGQGAASTDTQYF.

This chain uses TRBV3-1 (or the pseudogene TRBV3-2) with TRBJ2-1; 8 positions match TRBD1. V gave up 2 bases and J gave up 4 bases; unmatched junction bases: 7. This CDR3 spans 16 amino acids. Germline values: CDR1 LGHDT, CDR2 YNNKEL (reference sequence). The CDR3 DNA follows: TGTGCCAGCAGCCAATCTTTCGGGACAGGTTACAATGAGCAGTTCTTC. This translates into CASSQSFGTGYNEQFF.

The chain couples TRBV24-1 to TRBJ1-2; 9 bases agree with TRBD1. Looked up from germline, CDR1 is KGHDR and CDR2 is SFDVKD. The CDR3 loop spans 15 amino acids. Trimming took 4 bases from V and 5 from J; bases not matched to a gene: 7. Here the CDR3 reads CATSDPGQGIYGYTF. Here the CDR3 DNA reads TGTGCCACCAGTGACCCGGGACAGGGCATATATGGCTACACCTTC.

The chain has TRBV2 and TRBJ1-4; a possible D gene is TRBD1 (5 bases). V was trimmed by 3 bases and J by 2 bases, leaving 13 bases between them. The CDR3 consists of 16 residues. Germline CDR1 reads SNHLY; CDR2 reads FYNNEI. CDR3 coding DNA: TGTGCCAGCAGTGAGACCTTACAGGTGACTAATGAAAAACTGTTTTTT. This encodes CASSETLQVTNEKLFF. The full variable domain, completed using reference TRBV2 and TRBJ1-4, is EPEVTQTPSHQVTQMGQEVILRCVPISNHLYFYWYRQILGQKVEFLVSFYNNEISEKSEIFDDQFSVERPDGSNFTLKIRSTKLEDSAMYFCASSETLQVTNEKLFFGSGTQLSVL.

The chain joins TRBV27 to TRBJ1-5; TRBD1 is a possible D gene (5 bases). The germline V gene has CDR1 MNHEY and CDR2 SMNVEV (reference sequence). Trimming took off 1 base at V and 4 bases at J, with 11 bases between the two ends. The CDR3 is 15 amino acids. This chain's CDR3 is CASSLLSRGNQPQHF. The CDR3 DNA reads TGTGCCAGCAGTTTATTGAGCCGGGGGAATCAGCCCCAGCATTTT.

CDR3 amino acids: CASSERTGEAFF. CDR3 DNA sequence: TGTGCCAGCAGTGAAAGGACAGGGGAAGCTTTCTTT. The rearrangement joins TRBV6-1 to TRBJ1-1; 8 bases are a match to TRBD1. The CDR3 extends over 12 amino acids. Looked up from germline, CDR1 is MNHNS and CDR2 is SASEGT. V gave up 2 bases and J gave up 8 bases; unmatched junction bases: 1.

This clone was observed once. The genes are TRBV24-1 and TRBJ2-2, with 10 bases identical to TRBD2. The CDR3 sequence is 15 residues long. With 9 bases clipped from V and 6 bases from J, the junction kept 9 bases outside the gene matches. Germline V gene sequence: CDR1 KGHDR, CDR2 SFDVKD. CDR3 bases: TGTGCCACCTCGGGGGGACTAGCGTTTTCCGGGGAGCTGTTTTTT. Its protein product is CATSGGLAFSGELFF.

The chain recombines TRBV6-5 with TRBJ2-7; D is possibly TRBD2 (5 bases). The length of the CDR3 is 13 residues. CDR1 is MNHEY, CDR2 SVGAGI, per germline. Trimming shortened V by 3 bases and J by 2 bases, and 8 bases separated the two germline ends. CDR3 amino acids: CASSYDGAYEQYF. The CDR3 DNA sequence: TGTGCCAGCAGTTATGACGGGGCCTACGAGCAGTACTTC.

This clone was seen a handful of times. V usage is TRBV29-1 and J usage is TRBJ2-3; maybe TRBD1 (6 bases). Between the trimmed V and J ends, which lost 2 bases and 6 bases, there was a span of 15 bases. Germline CDR1 and CDR2: SQVTM and ANQGSEA. The CDR3 runs 14 residues. CDR3 sequence reads: CSVELGQGLDTQYF. In nucleotides, the CDR3 is TGCAGCGTTGAATTAGGGCAGGGGTTGGATACGCAGTATTTT.

The chain employs TRBV5-1 and TRBJ2-2, with a possible D match to TRBD1 (5 bases). This CDR3 has 17 amino acids. Trimming left V 0 bases short and J 4 bases short, with 16 bases between. Looked up from germline, CDR1 is SGHRS and CDR2 is YFSETQ. CDR3 sequence reads: CASSLAGLVVGTGELFF. DNA of the CDR3: TGCGCCAGCAGCTTGGCAGGGTTGGTTGTTGGCACCGGGGAGCTGTTTTTT. The entire variable domain, with the rest obtained from reference TRBV5-1 and TRBJ2-2, is as follows: KAGVTQTPRYLIKTRGQQVTLSCSPISGHRSVSWYQQTPGQGLQFLFEYFSETQRNKGNFPGRFSGRQFSNSRSEMNVSTLELGDSALYLCASSLAGLVVGTGELFFGEGSRLTVL.

The V call is TRBV19, the J call TRBJ2-1, with no clear D. The CDR3 is 14 residues long. V lost 3 bases, J lost 6 bases, and 12 bases lay in between. CDR1 and CDR2 (germline): LNHDA, SQIVND (reference sequence). CDR3 DNA sequence: TGTGCCAGTAGTATTTTTGAAGCCCGCAATGAGCAGTTCTTC. Translation gives CASSIFEARNEQFF.

In this sample, this clone turned up a few times. The rearrangement links TRBV7-9 to TRBJ1-6, with D unclear. Trimming left V 0 bases short and J 9 bases short, with 9 bases between. There are 14 residues in the CDR3. The V gene's germline CDR1 is SEHNR and CDR2 FQNEAQ (reference sequence). CDR3 DNA: TGTGCCAGCAGCTTAGCGGGCCTTGGTTCACCCCTCCACTTT. This translates into CASSLAGLGSPLHF.

This clone was observed once. The J gene is TRBJ2-5, the V gene TRBV24-1; D may be TRBD1 (6 bases). The germline CDR1 and CDR2 sequences are KGHDR and SFDVKD. The length of the CDR3 is 15 residues. V was pared by 0 bases and J by 2 bases, with 9 bases between. CDR3 DNA sequence: TGTGCCACCAGTGATTTGACAGGGATACAAGAGACCCAGTACTTC. Translation: CATSDLTGIQETQYF.

This clone has a handful of counts. The chain has TRBV3-1 (or the pseudogene TRBV3-2) and TRBJ1-5; D unclear. Germline values: CDR1 LGHDT, CDR2 YNNKEL (reference sequence). The V gene lost 2 bases and the J gene lost 5 bases, with 7 bases spanning the gap. The CDR3 sequence is 13 residues long. The CDR3 loop reads CASSQLPDQPQHF. CDR3 sequence (DNA): TGTGCCAGCAGCCAACTACCCGATCAGCCCCAGCATTTT.

The chain recombines TRBV7-9 with TRBJ2-7; 7 nucleotides align to TRBD2. Per germline, CDR1 SEHNR and CDR2 FQNEAQ (reference sequence). The J segment lost 5 bases and the V segment lost 6 bases, leaving 10 bases of the junction unmatched. This CDR3 contains 14 residues. The CDR3, as DNA: TGTGCCAGCAGGGGACTGGGCCGGGGGGACGAGCAGTACTTC. As protein: CASRGLGRGDEQYF.

The chain joins TRBV7-9 to TRBJ2-7; D might be TRBD2 (6 bases). This CDR3 contains 15 residues. The V end was cut by 4 bases, the J end by 0 bases, with 13 bases between. Germline CDR1 is SEHNR and CDR2 is FQNEAQ (reference sequence). The CDR3 loop reads CASSSTSGYSYEQYF. The CDR3 nucleotides read TGTGCCAGCAGCTCAACCAGCGGGTACTCCTACGAGCAGTACTTC.

The rearrangement links TRBV2 to TRBJ1-6, with a weak D call TRBD1 (6 bases). There are 14 residues in the CDR3. CDR1 SNHLY and CDR2 FYNNEI come from the germline V gene. V lost 4 bases to trimming and J lost 6 bases, with 10 bases between them. CDR3 coding DNA: TGTGCCAGCAGTGGACAGGCCTTTAATTCACCCCTCCACTTT. Amino acid sequence: CASSGQAFNSPLHF. Full variable domain (missing parts from reference TRBV2 and TRBJ1-6): EPEVTQTPSHQVTQMGQEVILRCVPISNHLYFYWYRQILGQKVEFLVSFYNNEISEKSEIFDDQFSVERPDGSNFTLKIRSTKLEDSAMYFCASSGQAFNSPLHFGNGTRLTVT.

This clone was seen only a few times. The gene calls are TRBV28 and TRBJ2-7, with 9 positions matching TRBD1. The CDR3 is 16 amino acids. The junction had 15 bases not matched to a gene; V was cut back by 7 bases and J by 5 bases. Germline V gene sequence: CDR1 MDHEN, CDR2 SYDVKM. The CDR3 is CASNSVAPGQGHEQYF. For the CDR3, the DNA is TGTGCCAGCAATAGTGTTGCTCCGGGACAGGGCCACGAGCAGTACTTC.